The present T cell receptor beta chain was sequenced within a study of T cells in Graves' hyperthyroidism and ophthalmopathy. CDR3 length equals 16 residues. Germline CDR1 MNHEY, CDR2 SVGEGT. V dropped 5 bases and J dropped 3; count of bases not matched to a gene: 9. TCR beta CDR3 sequences were amplified from RNA transcripts. Using the HTBI primer set, a first-round RT-PCR was run on the TCR CDR3. MiXCR, run by TCRdb on the multiplex PCR reads, gives a single entry per CDR3 protein. The sample lists about 580,000 distinct CDR3 sequences; around 46% were seen once. The sequence derives from a young woman with Graves' hyperthyroidism. Material for sequencing was peripheral blood or thyroid tissue (not recorded which). The chain links TRBV6-2 or TRBV6-3 to TRBJ2-2; 7 nucleotides line up with TRBD1. The CDR3 nucleotides are TGTGCCAGCAGTCCCCGTGGACAGGCGGACACCGGGGAGCTGTTTTTT. This codes for CASSPRGQADTGELFF.